Sequencing of this T cell receptor beta chain was carried out in a study of cytomegalovirus exposure and HLA in healthy donors. Study-level background: Most genotyped donors, approximately 77% of 300 to 400, had Caucasian-associated genetic ancestry. Study-wide results and caveats: Three chains tied to CMV proved CMV antigen-specific in vitro.

The CDR3 totals 15 residues. From germline, CDR1 is MDHEN and CDR2 SYDVKM. V lost 6 bases to trimming and J lost 2 bases; unmatched junction nucleotides: 8. A note on this clone: Its antigen is undetermined.

The primer mix had 60 Vbeta and 13 Jbeta primers. Libraries were prepared by immunoSEQ multiplex PCR; TCRdb keeps only in-frame clonotypes and omits some of them. This table holds roughly 200,000 clones, 80% to 90% found once. The clonotype comes from a man aged 30 to 39 in good health and CMV-seronegative. The sequencing input was PBMCs. The chain couples TRBV28 to TRBJ2-5, with TRBD1 identical over 8 bases. In nucleotides, the CDR3 is TGTGCCAGCAGCATCCGGACAGGGTGGCAAGAGACCCAGTACTTC. The encoded protein is CASSIRTGWQETQYF.